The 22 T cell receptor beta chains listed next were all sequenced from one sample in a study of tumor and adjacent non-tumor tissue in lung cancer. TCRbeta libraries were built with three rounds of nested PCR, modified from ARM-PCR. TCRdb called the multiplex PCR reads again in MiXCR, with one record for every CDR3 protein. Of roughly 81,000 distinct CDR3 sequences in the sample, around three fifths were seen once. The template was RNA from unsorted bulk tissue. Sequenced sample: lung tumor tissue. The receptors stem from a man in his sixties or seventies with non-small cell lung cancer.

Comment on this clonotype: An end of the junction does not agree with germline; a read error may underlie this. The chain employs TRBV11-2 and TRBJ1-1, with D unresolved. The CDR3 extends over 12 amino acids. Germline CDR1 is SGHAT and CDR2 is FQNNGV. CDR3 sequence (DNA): TGTGCCAGCAGCTTAGAGAACAATGAAGCTTCCTTT. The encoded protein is CASSLENNEASF.

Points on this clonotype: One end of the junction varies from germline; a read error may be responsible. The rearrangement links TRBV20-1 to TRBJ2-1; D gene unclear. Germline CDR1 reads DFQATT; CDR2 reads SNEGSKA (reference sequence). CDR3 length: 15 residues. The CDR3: CSASSTERLYKEQFF. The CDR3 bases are TGCAGTGCTAGCTCGACGGAGAGACTCTACAAAGAGCAGTTCTTC.

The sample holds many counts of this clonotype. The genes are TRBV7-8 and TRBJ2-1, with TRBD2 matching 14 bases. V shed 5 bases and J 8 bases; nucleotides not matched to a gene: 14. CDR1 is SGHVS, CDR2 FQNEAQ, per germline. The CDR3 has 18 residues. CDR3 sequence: CASSPRRGTSGSGYEQFF. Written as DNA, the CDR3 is TGTGCCAGCAGCCCAAGGCGGGGGACTAGCGGGAGCGGTTATGAGCAGTTCTTC.

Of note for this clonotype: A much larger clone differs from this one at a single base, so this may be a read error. CDR3 sequence reads: CANKRGDTIYF. The CDR3 DNA sequence: TGTGCCAACAAAAGGGGGGACACCATATATTTT. The chain links TRBV6-6 to TRBJ1-3, with TRBD1 as a possible D gene (6 bases). V lost 10 bases, J lost 8 bases, and 12 bases lay in between. CDR3 size: 11 residues. Germline V gene sequence: CDR1 MNHNY, CDR2 SVGAGI (reference sequence).

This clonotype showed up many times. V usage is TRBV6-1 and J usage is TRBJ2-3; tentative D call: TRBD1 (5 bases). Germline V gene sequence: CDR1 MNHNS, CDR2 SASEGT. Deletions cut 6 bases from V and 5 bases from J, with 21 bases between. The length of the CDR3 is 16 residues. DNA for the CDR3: TGTGCCAGCAGCCCTAGGGGCCACCGTGGTAGAGATACGCAGTATTTT. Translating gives CASSPRGHRGRDTQYF.

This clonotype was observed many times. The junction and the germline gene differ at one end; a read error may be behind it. The CDR3 loop reads CSARAGVSSYNEQFF. Here the CDR3 DNA reads TGCAGTGCGAGAGCAGGGGTTAGCTCCTACAATGAGCAGTTCTTC. The chain recombines TRBV20-1 with TRBJ2-1; TRBD1 might be the D (6 bases). Germline loops: CDR1 DFQATT, CDR2 SNEGSKA (reference sequence). This CDR3 comprises 15 residues.

The CDR3 loop reads CSVGAPDAETQYF. CDR3 in DNA: TGCAGCGTTGGGGCCCCAGACGCGGAGACCCAGTACTTC. J is TRBJ2-5 and V is TRBV29-1; D unclear. The CDR3 contains 13 residues. From germline, CDR1 is SQVTM and CDR2 ANQGSEA. Trimming stripped 4 bases from V and 5 bases from J, with 14 bases between.

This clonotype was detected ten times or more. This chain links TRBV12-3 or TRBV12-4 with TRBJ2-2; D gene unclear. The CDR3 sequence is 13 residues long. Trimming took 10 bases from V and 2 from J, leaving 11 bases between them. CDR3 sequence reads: CATRTDNTGELFF. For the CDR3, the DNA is TGTGCCACTAGGACGGACAACACCGGGGAGCTGTTTTTT.

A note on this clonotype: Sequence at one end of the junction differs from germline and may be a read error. Here the CDR3 reads CASSFANGGAYVQYF. For the CDR3, the DNA is TGTGCCAGCAGCTTCGCAAACGGGGGGGCTTACGTGCAGTACTTC. The chain carries TRBV11-1 and TRBJ2-7; 8 bases line up with TRBD2. There are 15 residues in the CDR3. Germline CDR1 and CDR2: SGHAT and FQDESV (reference sequence).

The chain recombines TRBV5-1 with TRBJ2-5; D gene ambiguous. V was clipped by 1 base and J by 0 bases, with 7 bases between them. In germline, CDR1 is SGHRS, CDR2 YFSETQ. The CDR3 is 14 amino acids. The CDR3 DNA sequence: TGCGCCAGCAGCTTGTTAGGGAACCAAGAGACCCAGTACTTC. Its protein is CASSLLGNQETQYF.

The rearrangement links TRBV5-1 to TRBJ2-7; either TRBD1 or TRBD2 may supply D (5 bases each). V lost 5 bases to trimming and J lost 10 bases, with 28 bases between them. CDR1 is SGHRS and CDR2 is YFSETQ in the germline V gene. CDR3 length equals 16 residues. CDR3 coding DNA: TGCGCCAGCAGTCAGGACCCCGGGACGGTTGCGTGCGAACAGTACTTC. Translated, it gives CASSQDPGTVACEQYF.

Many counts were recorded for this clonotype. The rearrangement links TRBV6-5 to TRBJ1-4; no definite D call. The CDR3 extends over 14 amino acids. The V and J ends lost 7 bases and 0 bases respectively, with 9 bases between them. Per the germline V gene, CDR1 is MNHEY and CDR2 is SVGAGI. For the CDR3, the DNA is TGTGCCAGCACTTGGTCCGCAACTAATGAAAAACTGTTTTTT. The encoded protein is CASTWSATNEKLFF.

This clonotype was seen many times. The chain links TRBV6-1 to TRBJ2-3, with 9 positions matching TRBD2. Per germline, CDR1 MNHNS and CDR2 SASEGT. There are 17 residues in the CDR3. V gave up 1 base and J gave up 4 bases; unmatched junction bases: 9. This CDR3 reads CASSEVGSGSRADTQYF. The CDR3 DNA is TGTGCCAGCAGTGAAGTTGGTAGCGGGAGTAGAGCAGATACGCAGTATTTT.

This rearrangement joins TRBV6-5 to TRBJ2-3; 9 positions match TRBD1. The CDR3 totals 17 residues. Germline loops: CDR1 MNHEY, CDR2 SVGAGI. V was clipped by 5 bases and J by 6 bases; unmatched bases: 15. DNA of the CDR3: TGTGCCAGCAGTAAATACGGGACAGGGTTTTTCCCGGATACGCAGTATTTT. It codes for CASSKYGTGFFPDTQYF.

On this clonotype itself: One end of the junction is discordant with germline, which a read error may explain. As DNA, the CDR3 is TGTGCCAACAGCGCTGGTCAGGGTTTAGCAAATATGCAGTACTTT. It codes for CANSAGQGLANMQYF. V gene TRBV11-2 combines with J gene TRBJ2-3; weak D call: TRBD1 (5 bases). There are 15 residues in the CDR3. Germline CDR1 reads SGHAT; CDR2 reads FQNNGV.

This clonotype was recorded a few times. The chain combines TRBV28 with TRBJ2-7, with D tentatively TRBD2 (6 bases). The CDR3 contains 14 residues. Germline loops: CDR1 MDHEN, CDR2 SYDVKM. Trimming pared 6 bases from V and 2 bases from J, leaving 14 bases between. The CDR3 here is CASRGWTGAYEQYF. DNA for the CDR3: TGTGCCAGCAGAGGATGGACGGGAGCCTACGAGCAGTACTTC.

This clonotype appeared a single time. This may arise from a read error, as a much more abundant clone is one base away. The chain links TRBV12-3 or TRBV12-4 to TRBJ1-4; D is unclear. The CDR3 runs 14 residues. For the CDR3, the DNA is TGTGCCAGCAGTTTATTTGCAACTGATGAAAAACTGTTTTTT. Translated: CASSLFATDEKLFF.

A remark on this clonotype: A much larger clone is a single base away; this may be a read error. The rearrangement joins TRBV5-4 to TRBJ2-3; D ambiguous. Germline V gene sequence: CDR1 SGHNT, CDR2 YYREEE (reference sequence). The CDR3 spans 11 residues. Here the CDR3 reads CVTSYTDTQYF. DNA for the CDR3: TGTGTCACCTCCTACACAGATACGCAGTATTTT. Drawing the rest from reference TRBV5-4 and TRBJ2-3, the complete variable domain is ETGVTQSPTHLIKTRGQQVTLRCSSQSGHNTVSWYQQALGQGPQFIFQYYREEENGRGNFPPRFSGLQFPNYSSELNVNALELDDSALYLCVTSYTDTQYFGPGTRLTVL.

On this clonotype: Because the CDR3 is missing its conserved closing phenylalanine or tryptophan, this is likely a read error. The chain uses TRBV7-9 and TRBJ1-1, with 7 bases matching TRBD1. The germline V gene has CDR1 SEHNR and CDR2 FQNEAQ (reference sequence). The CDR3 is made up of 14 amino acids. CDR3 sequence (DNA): TGTACCAGCAACCCCACAGGGGTGAACACTGAAGCTTTCATT. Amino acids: CTSNPTGVNTEAFI.

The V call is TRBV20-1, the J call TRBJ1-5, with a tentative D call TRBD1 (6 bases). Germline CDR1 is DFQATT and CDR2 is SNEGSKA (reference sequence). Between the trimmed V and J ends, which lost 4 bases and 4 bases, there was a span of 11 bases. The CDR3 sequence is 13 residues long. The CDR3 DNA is TGCAGTGCTACTGACAGGAATAATCAGCCCCAGCATTTT. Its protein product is CSATDRNNQPQHF.

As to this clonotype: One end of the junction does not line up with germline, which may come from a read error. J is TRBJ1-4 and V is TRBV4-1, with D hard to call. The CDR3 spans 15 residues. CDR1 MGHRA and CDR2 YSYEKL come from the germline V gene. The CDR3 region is CVSSQGIATNEKLFF. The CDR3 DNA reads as TGCGTCAGCAGCCAAGGGATAGCAACTAATGAAAAACTGTTTTTT.

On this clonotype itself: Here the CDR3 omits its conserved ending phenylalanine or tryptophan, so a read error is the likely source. CDR3 sequence: CSVEGAPGRESSYNEQFL. The CDR3 DNA is TGCAGCGTGGAGGGGGCCCCGGGACGGGAGAGCTCCTACAATGAGCAGTTCCTT. V is TRBV29-1 and J is TRBJ2-1, with a possible D match to TRBD1 (7 bases). The CDR3 length is 18 residues. Looked up from germline, CDR1 is SQVTM and CDR2 is ANQGSEA. Trimming took 6 bases from V and 0 from J, leaving 24 bases between them.